These 15 T cell receptor beta chains share one sample of origin, sequenced in a study of blood T cell repertoires in COVID-19. Generated by immunoSEQ multiplex PCR, the TCRdb table keeps only in-frame clones and is missing some. The sample lists 75,000 to 80,000 clones; about 85% were seen once. Source material: peripheral blood. These receptors were obtained from a man in his 60s with COVID-19, enrolled during active disease.

In this sample, this clone turned up a few times. V is TRBV4-2 and J is TRBJ1-1, with D possibly TRBD1 on 6 matching bases. Deletions cut 4 bases from V and 1 base from J, with 13 bases between. The CDR3 runs 15 residues. The germline gives CDR1 LGHNA, CDR2 YNFKEQ. The CDR3 is CASSPGQSPNTEAFF. The CDR3 region has the DNA TGTGCCAGCAGCCCCGGACAGAGCCCGAACACTGAAGCTTTCTTT.

This chain links TRBV2 with TRBJ1-5; D gene ambiguous. The CDR3 has 15 residues. CDR1 is SNHLY and CDR2 is FYNNEI in the germline V gene. V lost 10 bases and J lost 4, with 20 bases in between. The CDR3, as DNA: TGTGCCACCAACTTGGATCCGGGAGGTAATCAGCCCCAGCATTTT. Translated: CATNLDPGGNQPQHF.

This chain connects TRBV10-3 to TRBJ1-5; no firm D call. The CDR3 spans 13 residues. V gave up 6 bases and J gave up 4 bases, with 10 bases separating them. Germline CDR1 reads ENHRY; CDR2 reads SYGVKD. The chain's CDR3 is CAIRGSGNQPQHF. In DNA form, the CDR3 reads TGTGCCATCAGGGGAAGCGGGAATCAGCCCCAGCATTTT.

The V call is TRBV5-1, the J call TRBJ2-2; 10 nucleotides match TRBD2. The CDR3 extends over 17 amino acids. After removal of 0 bases from V and 4 bases from J, the junction contained 6 bases not matched to a gene. The V gene's germline CDR1 is SGHRS and CDR2 YFSETQ. In nucleotides, the CDR3 is TGCGCCAGCAGCTTGGTACGAGCGGGGGGGCCCACCGGGGAGCTGTTTTTT. Amino acid sequence: CASSLVRAGGPTGELFF.

The chain recombines TRBV6-6 with TRBJ1-4; no clear D gene. The CDR3 loop spans 16 amino acids. In germline, CDR1 is MNHNY, CDR2 SVGAGI (reference sequence). V was cut by 2 bases and J by 0 bases, with 10 bases left in between. CDR3 protein: CASSYGVATTNEKLFF. The CDR3 DNA reads TGTGCCAGCAGTTACGGTGTGGCAACAACTAATGAAAAACTGTTTTTT.

The V call is TRBV5-1, the J call TRBJ1-4; 7 bases fit TRBD1. CDR1 is SGHRS and CDR2 is YFSETQ in the germline V gene. The CDR3 loop spans 15 amino acids. J was trimmed by 4 bases and V by 0 bases; bases with no gene match: 3. The CDR3 region has the DNA TGCGCCAGCAGCTTGGAAGCAGGGGGTAATGAAAAACTGTTTTTT. This codes for CASSLEAGGNEKLFF.

The chain employs TRBV10-2 and TRBJ1-3, with 8 positions matching TRBD1. From germline, CDR1 is WSHSY and CDR2 SAAADI. The CDR3 has 17 amino acids. J was trimmed by 5 bases and V by 3 bases; bases with no gene match: 12. In DNA, the CDR3 is TGCGCCAGCAGTGACCCGGACAGGGAGGGATCCCGAAACACCATATATTTT. It translates to CASSDPDREGSRNTIYF.

V and J are TRBV2 and TRBJ1-1; tentative D call: TRBD1 (6 bases). V dropped 6 bases and J dropped 2 bases, with 10 bases sitting between them. The CDR3 spans 13 residues. Per germline, CDR1 SNHLY and CDR2 FYNNEI. This CDR3 is CASREQGNTEAFF. CDR3 nucleotides: TGTGCCAGCAGGGAACAGGGAAACACTGAAGCTTTCTTT.

The CDR3 protein is CASSSAITGNYGYTF. CDR3 in DNA: TGTGCCAGCAGCTCAGCCATTACAGGGAACTATGGCTACACCTTC. The chain carries TRBV7-2 and TRBJ1-2; a weak D match, TRBD1 (6 bases). CDR1 SGHTA and CDR2 FQGNSA come from the germline V gene. The length of the CDR3 is 15 residues. Trimming took off 4 bases at V and 2 bases at J, with 14 bases between the two ends.

This rearrangement joins TRBV5-1 to TRBJ2-5, with unresolved D. From germline, CDR1 is SGHRS and CDR2 YFSETQ. With 4 bases removed from V and 3 bases from J, the gap between germline ends came to 4 bases. The CDR3 is 11 amino acids. The CDR3 is CASSGEETQYF. The CDR3 region has the DNA TGCGCCAGCAGCGGAGAAGAGACCCAGTACTTC.

The chain employs TRBV6-5 and TRBJ2-1; 11 nucleotides line up with TRBD2. Looked up from germline, CDR1 is MNHEY and CDR2 is SVGAGI. CDR3 length: 16 amino acids. After removal of 0 bases from V and 9 bases from J, the junction contained 7 bases not matched to a gene. In nucleotides, the CDR3 is TGTGCCAGCAGTTACTCGGGCCTAGCGGGAGGCGGTGAGCAGTTCTTC. Residues: CASSYSGLAGGGEQFF.

The genes are TRBV6-1 and TRBJ2-7, with 9 bases matching TRBD2. Trimming removed 1 base from V and 6 bases from J; junction bases left unmatched: 7. Germline-derived CDR1 and CDR2 are MNHNS and SASEGT. This CDR3 is 15 amino acids long. The CDR3 here is CASSEVTSGLTEQYF. The CDR3 DNA is TGTGCCAGCAGTGAAGTAACTAGCGGGCTTACCGAGCAGTACTTC.

V is TRBV27 and J is TRBJ2-1; D possibly corresponds to TRBD2 (5 bases). This CDR3 region has 13 residues. The germline gives CDR1 MNHEY, CDR2 SMNVEV (reference sequence). Trimming shortened V by 1 base and J by 15 bases, and 16 bases separated the two germline ends. CDR3 region: CASSLLNGGLWFF. CDR3 nucleotides: TGTGCCAGCAGTTTATTGAATGGCGGGCTATGGTTCTTC.

V gene TRBV5-1 combines with J gene TRBJ1-1; weak D call: TRBD1 (5 bases). Germline V gives CDR1 SGHRS, CDR2 YFSETQ. The CDR3 runs to 15 residues. Trimming left V 0 bases short and J 4 bases short, with 13 bases between. CDR3 sequence (DNA): TGCGCCAGCAGCTTGGCCGCGGGGACGAGCACTGAAGCTTTCTTT. It translates to CASSLAAGTSTEAFF.

This chain links TRBV27 with TRBJ2-7, with 7 bases identical to TRBD1. V lost 6 bases, J lost 3 bases, and 8 bases stayed unmatched. Germline loops: CDR1 MNHEY, CDR2 SMNVEV (reference sequence). This CDR3 has 14 residues. The CDR3 loop reads CASSRQGLGYEQYF. The CDR3 DNA is TGTGCCAGCAGCCGACAGGGATTAGGCTACGAGCAGTACTTC.